The present T cell receptor beta chain was sequenced within a study of blood T cell repertoires in COVID-19. Background on the study: Nucleic acid was either cDNA or gDNA, and it came from T cells, B-cell-depleted T cells, or PBMCs.

J was trimmed by 6 bases and V by 2 bases; bases with no gene match: 6. The CDR3 covers 15 residues. Germline CDR1 reads WSHSY; CDR2 reads SAAADI. Study members were between about 18 and 95 years old and lived in roughly 24 US regions. Categorization into cohorts depended on clinical history that participants reported. Recovery meant two consecutive negative NP/OP PCR tests, professional clearance, or resolved symptoms. This table comes from immunoSEQ multiplex PCR, and its TCRdb copy is limited to in-frame clones, with some not included. In the table there are about 320,000 clones, approximately 89% of which are singletons.

The chain recombines TRBV10-2 with TRBJ1-5, with TRBD1 matching over 8 bases. This clonotype originated in a man aged 30-40 years who had recovered from COVID-19. The specimen was PBMCs or T cells enriched from blood (not recorded which). The CDR3 nucleotides are TGCGCCAGCAGTGAGATGGCAGGGGGCGGTCAGCCCCAGCATTTT. Amino acids: CASSEMAGGGQPQHF.